The rows below give T cell receptor beta chains drawn from one sample of a study of blood T cell repertoires in COVID-19. Measured with immunoSEQ multiplex PCR; TCRdb has only the in-frame clones, and not every one. In the table there are over 110,000 clones, over 60% of which are singletons. Material for sequencing was peripheral blood. These TCRs come from an older man with acute or convalescent COVID-19. The conserved cysteine and the conserved F or W are not part of the CDR3 here. The order of the fields is clone size, CDR3 length, J gene, V gene, CDR3 protein. Where a row states a size, it is once, few, many or the class of an expanded clone; other rows omit it.

.	12	TRBJ1-1	TRBV7-2	ASSSGGAITEAF
.	11	TRBJ2-7	TRBV20-1	SASDRQSYEQY
few	12	TRBJ1-4	TRBV28	ASSTRTGEEKLF
few	13	TRBJ1-3	TRBV4-2	ASSREGSSGNTIY
.	13	TRBJ2-3	TRBV5-6	ASSLRGAFPDTQY
.	11	TRBJ1-5	TRBV19	ASSILGNQPQH
once	12	TRBJ1-5	TRBV6-6	ASQGTGNNQPQH
.	13	TRBJ1-1	TRBV5-1	ASSLEGGASTEAF
.	13	TRBJ2-5	TRBV2	ATKWGSGGQETQY
few	13	TRBJ1-4	TRBV18	ASSPPDRPNEKLF
.	10	TRBJ2-3	TRBV11-2	ASSLSSGSRY
.	11	TRBJ1-2	TRBV27	ASSLRHNYDYT
.	13	TRBJ2-7	TRBV28	ASKGLDRASYEQY
few	14	TRBJ1-5	TRBV15	ATSRESTGLAQPQH
.	13	TRBJ2-5	TRBV5-4	ASSLGWGGQETQY
.	13	TRBJ2-4	TRBV20-1	SASRAGGPKNIQY
.	16	TRBJ2-7	TRBV7-2	ASSLKKKMTGGSNEQY
once	13	TRBJ2-7	TRBV7-8	ASSKGLAGDYEQY
.	14	TRBJ1-1	TRBV4-2	ASSQDLAAGLRVAF
.	15	TRBJ1-4	TRBV27	ASSPLRGIVANEKLF
many	11	TRBJ2-7	TRBV10-3	ATHLDTSYEQY
.	12	TRBJ2-2	TRBV5-1	ASSLEGNTGELF
.	12	TRBJ1-2	TRBV10-3	AITESRQLYGYT
.	12	TRBJ2-7	TRBV18	ASSPGIGGAEQY
.	15	TRBJ2-1	TRBV5-4	ASSVMSGTEFYNEQF
.	11	TRBJ1-2	TRBV7-3	ASSPQSGYGYT